The sequence of this TCR beta chain was determined in a study of blood T cell repertoires in COVID-19. Background on the study: Acute and convalescent COVID-19 samples came from the United States, Italy and Spain.

In the authors' methods: Using reference gene primer amplification, nucleated cell counts were estimated. Some clones are missing from TCRdb's copy, which holds only in-frame ones; the method was immunoSEQ multiplex PCR. V and J calls and clone size follow that table, whereas D and trimming were derived from the DNA. Here the sample spans approximately 46,000 clones, about nine tenths being singletons. The TCR was taken from a human donor in a cohort sampled during active COVID-19. Sequenced input: peripheral blood.

The CDR3 is CASTRGGGSPLHF. The CDR3 DNA follows: TGTGCCAGTACCAGAGGGGGGGGTTCACCCCTCCACTTT. The chain carries TRBV19 and TRBJ1-6; the D gene is possibly TRBD1 (6 bases). Germline CDR1 reads LNHDA; CDR2 reads SQIVND (reference sequence). V was shortened by 7 bases and J by 9 bases, with 13 bases between the two germline ends. This CDR3 region has 13 residues.